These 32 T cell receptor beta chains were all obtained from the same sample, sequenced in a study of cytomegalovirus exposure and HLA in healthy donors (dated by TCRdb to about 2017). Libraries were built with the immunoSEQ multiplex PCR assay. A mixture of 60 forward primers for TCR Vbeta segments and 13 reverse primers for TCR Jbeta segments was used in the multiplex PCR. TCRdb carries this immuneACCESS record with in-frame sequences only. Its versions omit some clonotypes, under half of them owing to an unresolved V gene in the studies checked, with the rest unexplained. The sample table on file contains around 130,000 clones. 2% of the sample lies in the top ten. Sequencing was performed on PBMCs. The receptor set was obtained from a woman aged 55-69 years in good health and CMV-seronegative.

The CDR3 loop reads CASSWKALGTAEETQYF. The DNA for the CDR3 is TGTGCCAGCAGCTGGAAGGCCTTAGGGACAGCGGAAGAGACCCAGTACTTC. V is TRBV5-6 and J is TRBJ2-5, with TRBD1 matching 7 bases. Trimming took 3 bases from V and 3 from J; bases not matched to a gene: 14. CDR3 length equals 17 residues. Germline V gene lookup returns CDR1 SGHDT and CDR2 YYEEEE.

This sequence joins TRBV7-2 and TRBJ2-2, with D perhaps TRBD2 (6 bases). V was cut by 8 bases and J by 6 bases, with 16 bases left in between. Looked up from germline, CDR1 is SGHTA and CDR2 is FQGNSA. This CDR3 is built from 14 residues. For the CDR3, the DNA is TGTGCCAGCGGACCGGGACTGAGTTCCGGGGAGCTGTTTTTT. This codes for CASGPGLSSGELFF.

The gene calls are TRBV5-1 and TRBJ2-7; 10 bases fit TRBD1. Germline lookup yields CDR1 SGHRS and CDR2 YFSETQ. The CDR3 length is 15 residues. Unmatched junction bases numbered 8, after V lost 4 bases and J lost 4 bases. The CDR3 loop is CASSPRQGATYEQYF. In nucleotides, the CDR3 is TGCGCCAGCAGCCCCAGACAGGGGGCGACGTACGAGCAGTACTTC. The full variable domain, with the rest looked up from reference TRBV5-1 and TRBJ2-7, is KAGVTQTPRYLIKTRGQQVTLSCSPISGHRSVSWYQQTPGQGLQFLFEYFSETQRNKGNFPGRFSGRQFSNSRSEMNVSTLELGDSALYLCASSPRQGATYEQYFGPGTRLTVT.

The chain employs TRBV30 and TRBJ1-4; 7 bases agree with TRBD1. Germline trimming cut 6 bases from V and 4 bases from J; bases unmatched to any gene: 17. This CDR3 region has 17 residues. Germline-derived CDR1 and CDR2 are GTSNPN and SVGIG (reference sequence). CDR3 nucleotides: TGTGCCTGCCGAACCGGGACAGCCGCATGGGGTAATGAAAAACTGTTTTTT. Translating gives CACRTGTAAWGNEKLFF.

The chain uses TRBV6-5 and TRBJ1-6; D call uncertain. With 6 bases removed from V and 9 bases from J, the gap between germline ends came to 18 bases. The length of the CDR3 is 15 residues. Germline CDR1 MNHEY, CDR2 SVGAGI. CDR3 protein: CASRDITDLVSPLHF. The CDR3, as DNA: TGTGCCAGCAGAGACATAACCGATCTGGTTTCACCCCTCCACTTT.

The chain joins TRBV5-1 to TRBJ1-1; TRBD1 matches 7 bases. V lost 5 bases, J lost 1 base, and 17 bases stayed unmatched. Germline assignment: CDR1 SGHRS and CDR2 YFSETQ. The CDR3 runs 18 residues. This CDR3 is CASSKPRGTAGGNTEAFF. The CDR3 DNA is TGCGCCAGCAGTAAACCCCGGGGCACTGCAGGGGGGAACACTGAAGCTTTCTTT.

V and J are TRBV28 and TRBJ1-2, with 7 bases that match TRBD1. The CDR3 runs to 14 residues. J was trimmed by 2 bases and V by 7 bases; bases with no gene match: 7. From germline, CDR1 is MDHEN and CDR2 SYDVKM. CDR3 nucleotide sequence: TGTGCCAGCAATGGGGGGACAGTAAACTATGGCTACACCTTC. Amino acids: CASNGGTVNYGYTF.

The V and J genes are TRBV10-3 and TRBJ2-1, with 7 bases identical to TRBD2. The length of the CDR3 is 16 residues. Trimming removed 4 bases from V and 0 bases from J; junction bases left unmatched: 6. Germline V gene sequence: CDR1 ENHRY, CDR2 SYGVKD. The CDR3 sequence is CAISGRRGSSYNEQFF. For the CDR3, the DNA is TGTGCCATCAGTGGGAGGCGGGGGTCCTCCTACAATGAGCAGTTCTTC.

DNA for the CDR3: TGCGCCAGCAGCCCTTGGACAGGGGGCCCTGAAGCTTTCTTT. Amino acid sequence: CASSPWTGGPEAFF. The chain employs TRBV4-1 and TRBJ1-1; TRBD1 aligns across 11 bases. J gave up 6 bases and V 4 bases, and 4 bases lay outside the gene matches. Germline-derived CDR1 and CDR2 are MGHRA and YSYEKL. There are 14 residues in the CDR3.

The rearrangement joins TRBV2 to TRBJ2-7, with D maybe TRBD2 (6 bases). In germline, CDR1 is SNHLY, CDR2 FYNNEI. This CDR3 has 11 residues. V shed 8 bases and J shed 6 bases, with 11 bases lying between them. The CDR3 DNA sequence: TGTGCCAGCTCCCCGGGAGTCGAGCAGTACTTC. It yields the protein CASSPGVEQYF. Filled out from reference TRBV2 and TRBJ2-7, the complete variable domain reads EPEVTQTPSHQVTQMGQEVILRCVPISNHLYFYWYRQILGQKVEFLVSFYNNEISEKSEIFDDQFSVERPDGSNFTLKIRSTKLEDSAMYFCASSPGVEQYFGPGTRLTVT.

CDR3 protein: CASSLEVVGTEKNIQYF. The CDR3 DNA follows: TGTGCCAGCAGTTTAGAGGTGGTCGGGACAGAAAAAAACATTCAGTACTTC. The chain has TRBV28 and TRBJ2-4; 7 nucleotides align to TRBD1. Per germline, CDR1 MDHEN and CDR2 SYDVKM. The CDR3 extends over 17 amino acids. V gave up 2 bases and J gave up 4 bases; unmatched junction bases: 11.

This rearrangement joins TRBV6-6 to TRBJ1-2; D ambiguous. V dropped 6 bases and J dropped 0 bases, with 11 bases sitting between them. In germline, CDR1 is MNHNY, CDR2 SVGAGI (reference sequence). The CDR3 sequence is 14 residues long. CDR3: CASRHREPNYGYTF. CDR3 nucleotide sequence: TGTGCCAGCAGGCACAGAGAACCTAACTATGGCTACACCTTC.

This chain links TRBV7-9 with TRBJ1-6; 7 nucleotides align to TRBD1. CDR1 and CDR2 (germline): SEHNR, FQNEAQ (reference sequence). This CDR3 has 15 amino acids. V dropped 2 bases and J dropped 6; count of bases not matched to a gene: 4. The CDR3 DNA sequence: TGTGCCAGCAGCTTAAAGGGGGCGGGTAATTCACCCCTCCACTTT. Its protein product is CASSLKGAGNSPLHF.

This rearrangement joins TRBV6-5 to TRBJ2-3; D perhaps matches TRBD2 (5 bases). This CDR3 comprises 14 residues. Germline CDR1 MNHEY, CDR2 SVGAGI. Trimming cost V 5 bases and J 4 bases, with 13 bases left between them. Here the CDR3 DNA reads TGTGCCAGCAGTCACCGCGGAGGTGCAGATACGCAGTATTTT. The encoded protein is CASSHRGGADTQYF.

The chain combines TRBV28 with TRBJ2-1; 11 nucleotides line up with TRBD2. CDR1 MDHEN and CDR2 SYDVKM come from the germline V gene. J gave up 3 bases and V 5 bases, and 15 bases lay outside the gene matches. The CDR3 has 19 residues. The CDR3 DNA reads TGTGCCAGCAGTCAAATAGCGGGAGGGCGCCACAGAATCTACAATGAGCAGTTCTTC. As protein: CASSQIAGGRHRIYNEQFF.

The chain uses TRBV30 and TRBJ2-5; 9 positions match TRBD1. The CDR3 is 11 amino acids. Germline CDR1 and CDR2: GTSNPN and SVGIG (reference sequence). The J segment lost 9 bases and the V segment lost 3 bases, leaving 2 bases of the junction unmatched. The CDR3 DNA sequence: TGTGCCTGGAGCGACAGGGGGGCCCAGTACTTC. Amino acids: CAWSDRGAQYF.

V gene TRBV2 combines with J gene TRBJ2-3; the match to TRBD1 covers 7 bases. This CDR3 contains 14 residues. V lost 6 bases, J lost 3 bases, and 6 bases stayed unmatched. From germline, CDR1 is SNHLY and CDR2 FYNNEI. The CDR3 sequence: CASSLGGVTDTQYF. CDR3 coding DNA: TGTGCCAGCAGCTTAGGGGGCGTTACAGATACGCAGTATTTT.

CDR3 region: CASSLVGATVEAFF. Here the CDR3 DNA reads TGTGCCAGCAGCTTGGTAGGGGCGACAGTTGAAGCTTTCTTT. This chain uses TRBV5-5 with TRBJ1-1, with D possibly matching TRBD1 (5 bases). Germline loops: CDR1 SGHKS, CDR2 YYEKEE (reference sequence). V dropped 0 bases and J dropped 7 bases, with 13 bases sitting between them. This CDR3 is built from 14 residues.

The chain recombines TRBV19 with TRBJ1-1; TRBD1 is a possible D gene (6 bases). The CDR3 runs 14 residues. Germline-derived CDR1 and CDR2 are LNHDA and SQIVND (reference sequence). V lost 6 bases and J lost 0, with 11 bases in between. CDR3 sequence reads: CASSKQGMNTEAFF. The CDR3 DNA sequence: TGTGCCAGTAGCAAACAGGGCATGAACACTGAAGCTTTCTTT.

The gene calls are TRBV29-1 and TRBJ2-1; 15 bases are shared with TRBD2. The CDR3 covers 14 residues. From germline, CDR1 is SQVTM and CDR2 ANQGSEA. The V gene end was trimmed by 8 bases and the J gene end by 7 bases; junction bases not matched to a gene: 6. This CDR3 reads CSSGTSGGMNEQFF. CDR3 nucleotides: TGCAGCTCAGGGACTAGCGGGGGGATGAATGAGCAGTTCTTC.

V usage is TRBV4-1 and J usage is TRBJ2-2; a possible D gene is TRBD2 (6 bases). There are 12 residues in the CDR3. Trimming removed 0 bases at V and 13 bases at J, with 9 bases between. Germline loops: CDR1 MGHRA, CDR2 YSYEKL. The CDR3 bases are TGCGCCAGCAGCCAAGACCAGGGAGGGCTGTTTTTT. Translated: CASSQDQGGLFF.

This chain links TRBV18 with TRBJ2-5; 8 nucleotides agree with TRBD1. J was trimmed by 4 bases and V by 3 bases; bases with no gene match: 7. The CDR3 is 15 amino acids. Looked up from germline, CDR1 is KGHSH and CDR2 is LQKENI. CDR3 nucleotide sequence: TGTGCCAGCTCACCGCGTACCCAGGGGGCAGAGACCCAGTACTTC. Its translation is CASSPRTQGAETQYF.

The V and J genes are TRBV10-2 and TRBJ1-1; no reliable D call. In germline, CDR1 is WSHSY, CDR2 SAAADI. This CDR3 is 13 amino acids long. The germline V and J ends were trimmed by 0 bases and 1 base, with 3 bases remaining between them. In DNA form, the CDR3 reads TGCGCCAGCAGTGAGTCCGGGAACACTGAAGCTTTCTTT. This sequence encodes CASSESGNTEAFF.

The CDR3 DNA reads TGTGCCAGCAGTTACTCGTACAGGGTGGAAAAACTGTTTTTT. Translation gives CASSYSYRVEKLFF. The V call is TRBV6-5, the J call TRBJ1-4; D is perhaps TRBD1 (6 bases). The CDR3 consists of 14 residues. Trimming stripped 0 bases from V and 8 bases from J, with 10 bases between. The V gene's germline CDR1 is MNHEY and CDR2 SVGAGI.

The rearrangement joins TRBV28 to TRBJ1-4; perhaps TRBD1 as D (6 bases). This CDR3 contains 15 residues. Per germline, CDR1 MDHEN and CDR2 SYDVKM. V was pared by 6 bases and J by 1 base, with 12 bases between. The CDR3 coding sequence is TGTGCCAGCAGCCAAGGGGGGGGAACTAATGAAAAACTGTTTTTT. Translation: CASSQGGGTNEKLFF. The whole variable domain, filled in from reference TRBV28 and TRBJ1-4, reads DVKVTQSSRYLVKRTGEKVFLECVQDMDHENMFWYRQDPGLGLRLIYFSYDVKMKEKGDIPEGYSVSREKKERFSLILESASTNQTSMYLCASSQGGGTNEKLFFGSGTQLSVL.

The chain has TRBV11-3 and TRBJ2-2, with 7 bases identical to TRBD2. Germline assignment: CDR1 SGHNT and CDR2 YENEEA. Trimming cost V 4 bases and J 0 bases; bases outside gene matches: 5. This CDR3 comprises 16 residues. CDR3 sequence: CASSSKGGTNTGELFF. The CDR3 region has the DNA TGTGCCAGCAGCTCCAAGGGAGGGACGAACACCGGGGAGCTGTTTTTT.

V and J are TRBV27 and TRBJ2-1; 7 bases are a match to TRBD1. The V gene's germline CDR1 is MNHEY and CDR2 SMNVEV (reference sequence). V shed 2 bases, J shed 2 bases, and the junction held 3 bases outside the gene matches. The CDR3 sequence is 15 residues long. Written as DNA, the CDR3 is TGTGCCAGCAGTTTAGAAGGGACAGCCTACAATGAGCAGTTCTTC. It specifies CASSLEGTAYNEQFF.

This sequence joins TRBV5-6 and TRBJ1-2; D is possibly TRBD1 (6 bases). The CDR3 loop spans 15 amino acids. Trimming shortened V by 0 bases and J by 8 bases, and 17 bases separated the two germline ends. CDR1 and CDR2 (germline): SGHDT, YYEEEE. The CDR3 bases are TGTGCCAGCAGCTTGGGCAGGGGATCGTACAAGGGCTACACCTTC. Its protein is CASSLGRGSYKGYTF. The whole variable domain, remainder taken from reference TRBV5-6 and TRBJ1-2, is DAGVTQSPTHLIKTRGQQVTLRCSPKSGHDTVSWYQQALGQGPQFIFQYYEEEERQRGNFPDRFSGHQFPNYSSELNVNALLLGDSALYLCASSLGRGSYKGYTFGSGTRLTVV.

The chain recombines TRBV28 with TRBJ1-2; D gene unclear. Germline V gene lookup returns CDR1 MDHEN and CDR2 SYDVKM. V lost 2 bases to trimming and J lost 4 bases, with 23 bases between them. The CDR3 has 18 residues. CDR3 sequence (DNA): TGTGCCAGCAGTTTACTCACGGTCAAAAAGGCAGAGCGCTATGGCTACACCTTC. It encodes CASSLLTVKKAERYGYTF.

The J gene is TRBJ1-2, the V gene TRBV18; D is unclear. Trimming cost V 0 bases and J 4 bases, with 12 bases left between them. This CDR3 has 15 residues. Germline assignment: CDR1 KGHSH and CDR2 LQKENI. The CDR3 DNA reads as TGTGCCAGCTCACCACCTGCAGGATCGGCCTATGGCTACACCTTC. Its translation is CASSPPAGSAYGYTF.

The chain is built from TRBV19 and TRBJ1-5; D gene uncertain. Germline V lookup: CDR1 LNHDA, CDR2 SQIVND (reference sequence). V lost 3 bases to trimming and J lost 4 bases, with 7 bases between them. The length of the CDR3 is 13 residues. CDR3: CASSIGGNQPQHF. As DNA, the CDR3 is TGTGCCAGTAGTATTGGAGGGAATCAGCCCCAGCATTTT.

The CDR3 loop reads CASSLRSGGTQETQYF. The CDR3 region has the DNA TGTGCCAGCAGCTTGCGGAGCGGGGGGACCCAAGAGACCCAGTACTTC. The J gene is TRBJ2-5, the V gene TRBV5-4; 9 bases fit TRBD2. CDR3 size: 16 residues. V gave up 1 base and J gave up 1 base; unmatched junction bases: 5. Per the germline V gene, CDR1 is SGHNT and CDR2 is YYREEE (reference sequence).